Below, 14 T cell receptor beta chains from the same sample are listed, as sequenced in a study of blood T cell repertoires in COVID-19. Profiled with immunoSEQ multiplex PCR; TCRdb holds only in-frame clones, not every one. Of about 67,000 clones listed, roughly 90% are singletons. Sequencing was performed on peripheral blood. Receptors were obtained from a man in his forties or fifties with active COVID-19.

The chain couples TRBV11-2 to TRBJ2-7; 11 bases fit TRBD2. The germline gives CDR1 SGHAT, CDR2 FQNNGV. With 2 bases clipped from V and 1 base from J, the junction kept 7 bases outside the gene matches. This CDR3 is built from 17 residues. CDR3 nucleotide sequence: TGTGCCAGCAGCTTATCCTCGGGGACTAGCGGTTCCTACGAGCAGTACTTC. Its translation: CASSLSSGTSGSYEQYF.

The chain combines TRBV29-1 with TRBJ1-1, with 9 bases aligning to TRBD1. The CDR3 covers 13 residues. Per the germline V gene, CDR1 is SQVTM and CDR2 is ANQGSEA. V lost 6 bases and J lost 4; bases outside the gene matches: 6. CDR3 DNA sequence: TGCAGCGTCGGGACAGGGTGGGGCACTGAAGCTTTCTTT. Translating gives CSVGTGWGTEAFF.

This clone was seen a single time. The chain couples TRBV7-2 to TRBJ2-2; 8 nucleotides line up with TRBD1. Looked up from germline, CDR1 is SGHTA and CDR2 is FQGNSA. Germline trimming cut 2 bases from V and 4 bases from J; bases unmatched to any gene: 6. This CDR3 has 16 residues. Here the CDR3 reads CASSLKGTGLTGELFF. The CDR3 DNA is TGTGCCAGCAGCTTAAAGGGGACAGGACTCACCGGGGAGCTGTTTTTT.

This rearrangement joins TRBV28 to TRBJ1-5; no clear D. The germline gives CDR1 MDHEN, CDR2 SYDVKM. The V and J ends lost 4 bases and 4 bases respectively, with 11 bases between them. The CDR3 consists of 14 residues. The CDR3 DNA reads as TGTGCCAGCAGTTCCCCCGGGAGAAATCAGCCCCAGCATTTT. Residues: CASSSPGRNQPQHF. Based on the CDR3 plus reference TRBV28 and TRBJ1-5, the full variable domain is DVKVTQSSRYLVKRTGEKVFLECVQDMDHENMFWYRQDPGLGLRLIYFSYDVKMKEKGDIPEGYSVSREKKERFSLILESASTNQTSMYLCASSSPGRNQPQHFGDGTRLSIL.

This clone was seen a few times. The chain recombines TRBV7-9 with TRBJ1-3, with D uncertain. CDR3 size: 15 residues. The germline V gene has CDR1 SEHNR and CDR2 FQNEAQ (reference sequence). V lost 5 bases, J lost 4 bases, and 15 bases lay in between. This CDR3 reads CASSPKRREGNTIYF. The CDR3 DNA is TGTGCCAGCAGCCCCAAGCGACGGGAGGGAAACACCATATATTTT.

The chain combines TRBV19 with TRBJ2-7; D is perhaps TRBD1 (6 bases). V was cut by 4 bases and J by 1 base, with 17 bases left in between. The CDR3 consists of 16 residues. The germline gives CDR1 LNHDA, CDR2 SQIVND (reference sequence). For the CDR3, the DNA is TGTGCCAGTAGTAGTACCCCAGGGGATCTTTCCTACGAGCAGTACTTC. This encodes CASSSTPGDLSYEQYF.

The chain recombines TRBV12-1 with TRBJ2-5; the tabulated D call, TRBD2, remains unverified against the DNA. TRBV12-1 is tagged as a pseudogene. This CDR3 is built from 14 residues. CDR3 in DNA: TGTGCCAGCAGCCCGGGACTAGCGGGAGAGACCCAGTACTTC. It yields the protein CASSPGLAGETQYF.

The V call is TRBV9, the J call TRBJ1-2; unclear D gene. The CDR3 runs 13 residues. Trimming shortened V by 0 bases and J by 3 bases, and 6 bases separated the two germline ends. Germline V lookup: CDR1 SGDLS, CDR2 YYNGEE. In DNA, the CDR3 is TGTGCCAGCAGCGTAGACCAGTACTATGGCTACACCTTC. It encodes CASSVDQYYGYTF. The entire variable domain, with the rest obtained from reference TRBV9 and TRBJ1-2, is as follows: DSGVTQTPKHLITATGQRVTLRCSPRSGDLSVYWYQQSLDQGLQFLIQYYNGEERAKGNILERFSAQQFPDLHSELNLSSLELGDSALYFCASSVDQYYGYTFGSGTRLTVV.

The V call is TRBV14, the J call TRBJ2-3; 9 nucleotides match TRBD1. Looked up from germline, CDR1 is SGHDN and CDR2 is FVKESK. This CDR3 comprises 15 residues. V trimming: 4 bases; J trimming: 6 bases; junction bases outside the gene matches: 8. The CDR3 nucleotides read TGTGCCAGCAGCCGGACACAGGGGGCAGCTGATACGCAGTATTTT. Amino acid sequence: CASSRTQGAADTQYF. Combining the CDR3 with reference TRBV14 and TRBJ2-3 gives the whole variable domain EAGVTQFPSHSVIEKGQTVTLRCDPISGHDNLYWYRRVMGKEIKFLLHFVKESKQDESGMPNNRFLAERTGGTYSTLKVQPAELEDSGVYFCASSRTQGAADTQYFGPGTRLTVL.

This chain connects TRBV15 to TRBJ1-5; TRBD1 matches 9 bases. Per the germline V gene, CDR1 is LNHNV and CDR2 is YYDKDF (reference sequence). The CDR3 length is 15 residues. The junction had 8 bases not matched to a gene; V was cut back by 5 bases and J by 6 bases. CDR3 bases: TGTGCCACCAGCCCCTCGGACAGGGGATTTCAGCCCCAGCATTTT. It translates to CATSPSDRGFQPQHF.

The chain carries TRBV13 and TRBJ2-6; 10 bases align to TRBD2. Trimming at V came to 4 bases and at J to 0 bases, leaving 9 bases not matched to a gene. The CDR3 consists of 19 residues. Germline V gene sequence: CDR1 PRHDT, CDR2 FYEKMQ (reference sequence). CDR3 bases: TGTGCCAGCAGCTCGGTTACTAGCGGGGCCCGCTCTGGGGCCAACGTCCTGACTTTC. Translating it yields CASSSVTSGARSGANVLTF.

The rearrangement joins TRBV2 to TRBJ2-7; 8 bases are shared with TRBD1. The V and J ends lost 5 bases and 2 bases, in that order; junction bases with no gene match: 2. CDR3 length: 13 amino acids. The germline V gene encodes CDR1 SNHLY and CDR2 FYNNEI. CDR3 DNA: TGTGCCAGCAGTACACAGGGGGCCTACGAGCAGTACTTC. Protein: CASSTQGAYEQYF. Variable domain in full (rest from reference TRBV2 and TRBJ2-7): EPEVTQTPSHQVTQMGQEVILRCVPISNHLYFYWYRQILGQKVEFLVSFYNNEISEKSEIFDDQFSVERPDGSNFTLKIRSTKLEDSAMYFCASSTQGAYEQYFGPGTRLTVT.

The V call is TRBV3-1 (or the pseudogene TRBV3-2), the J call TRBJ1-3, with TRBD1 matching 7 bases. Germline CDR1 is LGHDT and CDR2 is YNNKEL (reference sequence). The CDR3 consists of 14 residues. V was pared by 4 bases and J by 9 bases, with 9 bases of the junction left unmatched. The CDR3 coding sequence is TGTGCCAGCAGCCCCGGGGACAGAGGGCCCACCATATATTTT. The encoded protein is CASSPGDRGPTIYF.

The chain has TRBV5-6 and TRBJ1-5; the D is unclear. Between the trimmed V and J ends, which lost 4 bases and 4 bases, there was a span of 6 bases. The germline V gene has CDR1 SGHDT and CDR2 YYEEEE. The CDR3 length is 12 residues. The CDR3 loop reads CASSLSNQPQHF. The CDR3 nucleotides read TGTGCCAGCAGCCTTTCTAATCAGCCCCAGCATTTT.